The clone carrying this T cell receptor (beta chain) was observed a few times. Its target is unknown. It was RNA transcripts that yielded the amplified TCR beta CDR3 regions. The TCR CDR3 was amplified in a first-round RT-PCR using the HTBI primer set. MiXCR, run by TCRdb on the multiplex PCR reads, gives a single entry per CDR3 protein. The sample holds hundreds of thousands of distinct CDR3 sequences, approximately 16% seen once. This entry belongs to a study of T cells in Graves' hyperthyroidism and ophthalmopathy. The V gene's germline CDR1 is DFQATT and CDR2 SNEGSKA (reference sequence). The CDR3 is 12 amino acids. Whole-study findings and limits: With a median lead of about 6.9 months before onset, the model predicted ophthalmopathy.

Diagnosis of hyperthyroidism was new in patients aged 18 to 65, and its duration was under 2 months. Clinical symptoms, serum thyroxine and TRAb, thyroid ultrasound and orbital computed tomography together formed the diagnostic basis. The receptor was isolated from a woman in her late teens or twenties with Graves' hyperthyroidism. The rearrangement uses TRBV20-1 and TRBJ1-4, with a tentative D call TRBD1 (5 bases). Sequencing was carried out using blood. This chain's CDR3 is CSPRGSEEKLFF. CDR3 sequence (DNA): TGCAGCCCGCGGGGGAGTGAGGAAAAACTGTTTTTT.